These 23 T cell receptor beta chains originate from one sample sequenced in a study of blood T cell repertoires in COVID-19 (TCRdb year 2020). The library was generated by the immunoSEQ multiplex PCR assay. The clones in this table, taken by TCRdb from immuneACCESS, are in-frame only. Not every clone is retained; where verified, under half of the shortfall comes from an unresolved V gene, and the cause of the rest is unknown. The sample records around 260,000 clones, about 85% of which are singletons. Clones ranked in the top ten supply about an eighth of the sample. The sample consisted of peripheral blood. Receptor source: a human donor in a cohort sampled during active COVID-19.

This chain links TRBV7-2 with TRBJ1-2; D gene ambiguous. Germline V gene data show CDR1 as SGHTA and CDR2 as FQGNSA. V gave up 1 base and J gave up 4 bases, with 16 bases separating them. The CDR3 has 16 amino acids. CDR3 coding DNA: TGTGCCAGCAGCTTAGGGGGAGAGGCGAGGGTCTATGGCTACACCTTC. As protein: CASSLGGEARVYGYTF.

The V and J genes are TRBV7-8 and TRBJ1-4, with TRBD1 matching 8 bases. CDR3 length: 16 amino acids. Losses at the gene ends were 5 bases for V and 8 bases for J; bases not matched to a gene: 13. Germline CDR1 reads SGHVS; CDR2 reads FQNEAQ. In nucleotides, the CDR3 is TGTGCCAGCAGCCCAGGCCGCGACAGGGGTGGCGAAAAACTGTTTTTT. Translated: CASSPGRDRGGEKLFF.

CDR3 residues: CASSLYGGTANQPQHF. Here the CDR3 DNA reads TGTGCCAGCAGCTTGTATGGTGGCACAGCCAATCAGCCCCAGCATTTT. The chain has TRBV5-6 and TRBJ1-5; D is undetermined. With 1 base removed from V and 3 bases from J, the gap between germline ends came to 14 bases. The CDR3 runs to 16 residues. Per the germline V gene, CDR1 is SGHDT and CDR2 is YYEEEE.

CDR3 residues: CASSQQPGQTNEKLFF. CDR3 DNA sequence: TGTGCCAGCAGCCAGCAACCGGGACAGACTAATGAAAAACTGTTTTTT. The J gene is TRBJ1-4, the V gene TRBV4-2; 7 bases map to TRBD1. Germline V gene data show CDR1 as LGHNA and CDR2 as YNFKEQ. V trimming: 3 bases; J trimming: 2 bases; junction bases outside the gene matches: 6. The CDR3 runs 16 residues.

The chain links TRBV6-4 to TRBJ2-7, with unresolved D. Deletions cut 6 bases from V and 3 bases from J, with 18 bases between. Germline V gene sequence: CDR1 MRHNA, CDR2 SNTAGT. This CDR3 is built from 15 residues. This CDR3 is CASSAREVGCYEQYF. DNA for the CDR3: TGTGCCAGCAGCGCTCGAGAGGTTGGATGCTACGAGCAGTACTTC.

With respect to this clone: This specimen includes other DNA sequences encoding the same CDR3. The rearrangement joins TRBV6-2 or TRBV6-3 to TRBJ2-1; 9 bases are a match to TRBD2. The CDR3 has 17 amino acids. V was pared by 0 bases and J by 4 bases, with 7 bases of the junction left unmatched. Germline V gene data show CDR1 as MNHEY and CDR2 as SVGEGT. In DNA form, the CDR3 reads TGTGCCAGCAGTTACTCTCCCCCTAGCGGGATTTACAATGAGCAGTTCTTC. This encodes CASSYSPPSGIYNEQFF.

The CDR3 nucleotides read TGTGCCAGCAGCTTAGATCAGGCAGGGGTAAATTCACCCCTCCACTTT. Translation: CASSLDQAGVNSPLHF. The chain recombines TRBV7-8 with TRBJ1-6, with D maybe TRBD1 (6 bases). Trimming removed 1 base at V and 7 bases at J, with 14 bases between. CDR1 is SGHVS and CDR2 is FQNEAQ in the germline V gene. The CDR3 extends over 16 amino acids.

The rearrangement uses TRBV18 and TRBJ2-1; 11 bases are shared with TRBD1. CDR1 and CDR2 (germline): KGHSH, LQKENI. V was clipped by 3 bases and J by 8 bases; unmatched bases: 15. The CDR3 runs 18 residues. CDR3 residues: CASSPMLTGTGGADEQFF. The CDR3 DNA follows: TGTGCCAGCTCACCCATGCTCACCGGGACAGGGGGAGCGGATGAGCAGTTCTTC. Combining the CDR3 with reference TRBV18 and TRBJ2-1 gives the whole variable domain NAGVMQNPRHLVRRRGQEARLRCSPMKGHSHVYWYRQLPEEGLKFMVYLQKENIIDESGMPKERFSAEFPKEGPSILRIQQVVRGDSAAYFCASSPMLTGTGGADEQFFGPGTRLTVL.

The chain combines TRBV28 with TRBJ1-2, with D possibly TRBD1 on 5 matching bases. This CDR3 region has 18 residues. The V end was cut by 10 bases, the J end by 7 bases, with 34 bases between. Germline CDR1 is MDHEN and CDR2 is SYDVKM. Here the CDR3 DNA reads TGTGCCACCCCACTCACTCGCCAGTCCCTTGGCAGGGAGGGTGGCTACACCTTC. Translation gives CATPLTRQSLGREGGYTF.

The chain has TRBV6-5 and TRBJ2-1; 11 bases are shared with TRBD2. Trimming at V came to 7 bases and at J to 5 bases, leaving 4 bases not matched to a gene. From germline, CDR1 is MNHEY and CDR2 SVGAGI. CDR3 size: 14 residues. The CDR3 here is CASIRLAGHNEQFF. CDR3 DNA: TGTGCCAGCATTAGACTAGCGGGACACAATGAGCAGTTCTTC.

The CDR3 DNA follows: TGTGCCAGCAGCTCGACAGGGGGTATCACTGAAGCTTTCTTT. Its translation is CASSSTGGITEAFF. This chain connects TRBV7-3 to TRBJ1-1, with 9 positions matching TRBD1. The V and J ends lost 4 bases and 4 bases, in that order; junction bases with no gene match: 4. The CDR3 is 14 residues long. CDR1 SGHTA and CDR2 FQGTGA come from the germline V gene.

This clone occurred many times. The V gene is TRBV5-1, the J gene TRBJ2-5; no reliable D call. Per the germline V gene, CDR1 is SGHRS and CDR2 is YFSETQ. This CDR3 is 14 amino acids long. Trimming left V 0 bases short and J 2 bases short, with 8 bases between. CDR3 amino acids: CASSLGYGQETQYF. CDR3 nucleotides: TGCGCCAGCAGCTTGGGATACGGGCAAGAGACCCAGTACTTC.

V is TRBV7-9 and J is TRBJ2-7; 11 bases match TRBD1. CDR1 is SEHNR and CDR2 is FQNEAQ in the germline V gene (reference sequence). V lost 6 bases to trimming and J lost 5 bases; unmatched junction nucleotides: 18. This CDR3 is built from 18 residues. The chain's CDR3 is CASRSSGTGGHNRNEQYF. The CDR3 DNA reads as TGTGCCAGCAGATCGTCGGGGACAGGGGGACATAACCGGAACGAGCAGTACTTC.

The chain is built from TRBV7-6 and TRBJ1-2; D possibly corresponds to TRBD1 (5 bases). CDR1 is SGHVS, CDR2 FNYEAQ, per germline. The CDR3 totals 15 residues. V was clipped by 2 bases and J by 4 bases, with 14 bases between them. The chain's CDR3 is CASSLSPDSGYGYTF. DNA for the CDR3: TGTGCCAGCAGCTTATCCCCCGACAGTGGCTATGGCTACACCTTC.

This clone has at least ten counts. The chain is built from TRBV28 and TRBJ1-3, with no clear D. The germline V gene encodes CDR1 MDHEN and CDR2 SYDVKM. CDR3 length: 14 amino acids. V was cut by 6 bases and J by 0 bases, with 9 bases left in between. CDR3 bases: TGTGCCAGCAGCAGGCCAGTCTCTGGAAACACCATATATTTT. As protein: CASSRPVSGNTIYF.

This chain connects TRBV11-2 to TRBJ2-7, with 9 bases identical to TRBD2. CDR1 SGHAT and CDR2 FQNNGV come from the germline V gene. The CDR3 runs 16 residues. The ends lost 7 bases at V and 3 bases at J; junction bases unmatched: 13. The CDR3 sequence is CASTGGISGRDYEQYF. As DNA, the CDR3 is TGTGCCAGCACCGGGGGGATTAGCGGGAGAGACTACGAGCAGTACTTC.

The chain couples TRBV11-2 to TRBJ2-1; D not certain. The germline V gene has CDR1 SGHAT and CDR2 FQNNGV. V was shortened by 1 base and J by 12 bases, with 16 bases between the two germline ends. The CDR3 contains 14 residues. CDR3 bases: TGTGCCAGCAGCTTAGGTGTACTCAATAACGGGCAGTTCTTC. Its translation: CASSLGVLNNGQFF.

The rearrangement links TRBV5-8 to TRBJ1-2; a possible D gene is TRBD1 (5 bases). Trimming left V 4 bases short and J 7 bases short, with 20 bases between. CDR1 and CDR2 from the germline V gene are SGHTS and YDEGEE. This CDR3 contains 15 residues. CDR3 sequence reads: CASSPRGSGMGGYTF. The CDR3 region has the DNA TGTGCCAGCAGCCCGCGGGGGTCAGGGATGGGTGGCTACACCTTC.

The chain joins TRBV7-7 to TRBJ2-5; no definite D call. The V and J ends lost 0 bases and 2 bases respectively, with 7 bases between them. From germline, CDR1 is SSHAT and CDR2 FNYEAQ (reference sequence). This CDR3 is built from 14 residues. Here the CDR3 reads CASSLAGSQETQYF. The DNA for the CDR3 is TGTGCCAGCAGCTTAGCTGGCTCGCAAGAGACCCAGTACTTC.

The V call is TRBV21-1, the J call TRBJ2-1; the table gives TRBD1 as D, unverified against the DNA. TRBV21-1 counts as a pseudogene. This CDR3 spans 14 amino acids. This CDR3 is CASRALGLDNEQFF. The CDR3 bases are TGTGCCAGCAGGGCGTTGGGGCTTGACAATGAGCAGTTCTTC.

The J gene is TRBJ1-3, the V gene TRBV5-5, with D possibly matching TRBD1 (6 bases). The CDR3 covers 15 residues. CDR1 is SGHKS, CDR2 YYEKEE, per germline (reference sequence). V was trimmed by 1 base and J by 4 bases, leaving 12 bases between them. The CDR3 loop reads CASSLSDSSGNTIYF. As DNA, the CDR3 is TGTGCCAGCAGCTTGTCGGACAGCTCGGGAAACACCATATATTTT.

This sequence joins TRBV24-1 and TRBJ2-3, with D perhaps TRBD2 (5 bases). V lost 5 bases, J lost 3 bases, and 14 bases lay in between. CDR1 is KGHDR and CDR2 is SFDVKD in the germline V gene. The CDR3 has 15 amino acids. CDR3 residues: CATSVRESQTDTQYF. CDR3 in DNA: TGTGCCACCAGTGTTAGGGAGAGCCAGACAGATACGCAGTATTTT.

V usage is TRBV3-1 (or the pseudogene TRBV3-2) and J usage is TRBJ2-1; 11 bases are a match to TRBD2. J gave up 9 bases and V 1 base, and 11 bases lay outside the gene matches. Per the germline V gene, CDR1 is LGHDT and CDR2 is YNNKEL (reference sequence). CDR3 length: 17 residues. CDR3 residues: CASSQVLAGGLKGEQFF. The CDR3 DNA sequence: TGTGCCAGCAGCCAAGTTCTAGCGGGAGGACTCAAGGGTGAGCAGTTCTTC.